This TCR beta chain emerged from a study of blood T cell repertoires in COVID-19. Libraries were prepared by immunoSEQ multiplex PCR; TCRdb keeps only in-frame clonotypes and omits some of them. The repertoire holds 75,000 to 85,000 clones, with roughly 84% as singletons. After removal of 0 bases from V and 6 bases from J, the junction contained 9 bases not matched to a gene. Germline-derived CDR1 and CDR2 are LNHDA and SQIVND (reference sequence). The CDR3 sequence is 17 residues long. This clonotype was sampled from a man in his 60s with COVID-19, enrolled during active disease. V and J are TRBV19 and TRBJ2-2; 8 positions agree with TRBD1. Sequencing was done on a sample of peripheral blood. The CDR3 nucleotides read TGTGCCAGTAGTATAGATTGGGCAGGGGGCGCTCCCGGGGAGCTGTTTTTT. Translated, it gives CASSIDWAGGAPGELFF.